This T cell receptor (beta chain) was documented in a study of blood T cell repertoires in COVID-19. At the level of the study: Acute and convalescent COVID-19 specimens originated in the United States, Italy and Spain.

Profiling relied on immunoSEQ multiplex PCR, and the TCRdb table lists in-frame clones only, not all of them. The sample lists 200,000 to 300,000 clones, just under 85% seen once, with roughly a tenth in the top ten. V was clipped by 5 bases and J by 6 bases, with 16 bases between them. In germline, CDR1 is MNHEY, CDR2 SVGAGI. CDR3 length: 15 residues. This clone showed up many times. The receptor was isolated from a woman older than 75 with acute or convalescent COVID-19. This chain connects TRBV6-5 to TRBJ2-2, with D uncertain. Input material: peripheral blood. This CDR3 is CASSQNRVQSGELFF. The CDR3, as DNA: TGTGCCAGCAGTCAAAACCGGGTCCAGTCCGGGGAGCTGTTTTTT.